What follows are 28 T cell receptor beta chains derived from one specimen sequenced in a study of T cells in Graves' hyperthyroidism and ophthalmopathy. Amplification of TCR beta CDR3 regions was performed using RNA transcripts as template. The HTBI primer set drove a first-round RT-PCR of the TCR CDR3. TCRdb reprocessed the multiplex PCR reads with MiXCR, giving one entry per CDR3 protein. The profile shows hundreds of thousands of distinct CDR3 sequences, approximately 16% of them singletons. The source material was blood. The receptors here all came from a woman aged 40 to 50 with Graves' ophthalmopathy.

A few counts support this clonotype. The chain combines TRBV6-6 with TRBJ2-5, with TRBD2 as a possible D gene (7 bases). The CDR3 loop spans 16 amino acids. Germline CDR1 MNHNY, CDR2 SVGAGI (reference sequence). With 2 bases removed from V and 5 bases from J, the gap between germline ends came to 18 bases. The CDR3 DNA follows: TGTGCCAGCAGTTACGGGGGGGGCACGGGGGCCGAGACCCAGTACTTC. As protein: CASSYGGGTGAETQYF.

There are many counts of this clonotype. The chain has TRBV11-2 and TRBJ2-1; 7 nucleotides align to TRBD2. V was clipped by 4 bases and J by 5 bases; unmatched bases: 11. CDR3 length equals 16 residues. In germline, CDR1 is SGHAT, CDR2 FQNNGV. The CDR3 loop reads CASSSLLAGVHNEQFF. The CDR3 coding sequence is TGTGCCAGCAGCTCTTTGTTGGCGGGAGTTCACAATGAGCAGTTCTTC.

This clonotype was recorded at least ten times. This chain uses TRBV2 with TRBJ2-1, with 8 positions matching TRBD1. CDR1 and CDR2 (germline): SNHLY, FYNNEI. This CDR3 is built from 14 residues. The ends lost 4 bases at V and 5 bases at J; junction bases unmatched: 4. As DNA, the CDR3 is TGTGCCAGCAGTGCTGACAGGGGTCACAATGAGCAGTTCTTC. It translates to CASSADRGHNEQFF.

The table lists this clonotype with a few counts. This chain joins TRBV5-6 and TRBJ1-2; no clear D gene. V was shortened by 4 bases and J by 6 bases, with 7 bases between the two germline ends. Per germline, CDR1 SGHDT and CDR2 YYEEEE. CDR3 length equals 11 residues. CDR3: CASSALNGYTF. For the CDR3, the DNA is TGTGCCAGCAGCGCCCTAAATGGCTACACCTTC. Filled out from reference TRBV5-6 and TRBJ1-2, the complete variable domain reads DAGVTQSPTHLIKTRGQQVTLRCSPKSGHDTVSWYQQALGQGPQFIFQYYEEEERQRGNFPDRFSGHQFPNYSSELNVNALLLGDSALYLCASSALNGYTFGSGTRLTVV.

The chain couples TRBV6-6 to TRBJ2-7; D may correspond to TRBD1 or TRBD2 (5 bases each). The V end lost 0 bases, the J end lost 5 bases, and 17 bases lay between the germline ends. The germline gives CDR1 MNHNY, CDR2 SVGAGI (reference sequence). The CDR3 covers 16 residues. DNA for the CDR3: TGTGCCAGCAGTTACTCGTTTGGGACGGGTTCCAACGAGCAGTACTTC. Translated: CASSYSFGTGSNEQYF.

This clonotype was counted many times. The chain couples TRBV3-1 to TRBJ1-1; D ambiguous. This CDR3 spans 13 amino acids. V was clipped by 5 bases and J by 0 bases, with 7 bases between them. CDR1 LGHDT and CDR2 YNNKEL come from the germline V gene (reference sequence). The CDR3 here is CASSYLMNTEAFF. The DNA for the CDR3 is TGTGCCAGCAGCTACCTCATGAACACTGAAGCTTTCTTT.

This clonotype was seen a few times. The V and J genes are TRBV4-1 and TRBJ1-2; D gene ambiguous. Germline CDR1 reads MGHRA; CDR2 reads YSYEKL. V was cut by 1 base and J by 2 bases, with 8 bases left in between. The CDR3 extends over 14 amino acids. The CDR3: CASSQGHQNYGYTF. CDR3 nucleotides: TGCGCCAGCAGCCAAGGGCACCAGAACTATGGCTACACCTTC.

This clonotype was detected only a few times. A much larger clone sits a single nucleotide away, making a read error possible. J is TRBJ1-1 and V is TRBV30; no clear D. There are 13 residues in the CDR3. The germline gives CDR1 GTSNPN, CDR2 SVGIG (reference sequence). The CDR3 region is CAWSVTDDTETFF. The CDR3 nucleotides read TGTGCCTGGAGTGTCACAGACGACACTGAAACTTTCTTT.

In this sample, this clonotype turned up many times. The chain is built from TRBV7-8 and TRBJ2-3, with 14 bases matching TRBD2. J gave up 3 bases and V 5 bases, and 13 bases lay outside the gene matches. The CDR3 runs to 19 residues. CDR1 is SGHVS, CDR2 FQNEAQ, per germline. The CDR3 nucleotides read TGTGCCAGCAGCCTTGGGACTAGCGGGAGAATTGTTGGGACAGATACGCAGTATTTT. As protein: CASSLGTSGRIVGTDTQYF.

This clonotype was detected ten times or more. The chain joins TRBV3-1 to TRBJ2-5; 7 bases line up with TRBD1. Germline lookup yields CDR1 LGHDT and CDR2 YNNKEL (reference sequence). The CDR3 extends over 16 amino acids. Trimming cost V 2 bases and J 5 bases; bases outside gene matches: 11. The CDR3 protein is CASSQTIGQVDETQYF. The CDR3 DNA reads TGTGCCAGCAGCCAAACAATAGGACAGGTCGACGAGACCCAGTACTTC.

This chain uses TRBV6-1 with TRBJ2-6; 10 nucleotides align to TRBD1. The CDR3 is 18 residues long. The V gene end was trimmed by 6 bases and the J gene end by 2 bases; junction bases not matched to a gene: 10. In germline, CDR1 is MNHNS, CDR2 SASEGT. In nucleotides, the CDR3 is TGTGCCAGCAGGAGTCCGGGACAGGGGAGTACTGGGGCCAACGTCCTGACTTTC. Translation gives CASRSPGQGSTGANVLTF.

This clonotype turned up a few times. The chain recombines TRBV29-1 with TRBJ2-3; 7 bases fit TRBD1. This CDR3 contains 12 residues. V lost 6 bases and J lost 4; bases outside the gene matches: 4. Germline lookup yields CDR1 SQVTM and CDR2 ANQGSEA. CDR3 amino acids: CSVQGVSDTQYF. DNA for the CDR3: TGCAGCGTGCAGGGGGTCTCAGATACGCAGTATTTT.

The chain combines TRBV3-1 with TRBJ2-1; 13 bases align to TRBD2. Germline V gene sequence: CDR1 LGHDT, CDR2 YNNKEL (reference sequence). Trimming at V came to 0 bases and at J to 7 bases, leaving 3 bases not matched to a gene. The CDR3 sequence is 16 residues long. The CDR3 DNA reads as TGTGCCAGCAGCCAAGATATACTAGCGGGGGGGAATGAGCAGTTCTTC. Translation: CASSQDILAGGNEQFF.

This clonotype came up many times. CDR3 sequence (DNA): TGTGCCAGCTCACGGTACACAGAAACTAATGAAAAACTGTTTTTT. It specifies CASSRYTETNEKLFF. The chain couples TRBV18 to TRBJ1-4; D call uncertain. The V end was cut by 4 bases, the J end by 1 base, with 10 bases between. Germline V CDR1 and CDR2: KGHSH, LQKENI. The CDR3 runs 15 residues.

There are a few counts of this clonotype. The chain has TRBV4-1 and TRBJ2-7; a possible D gene is TRBD2 (5 bases). The germline CDR1 and CDR2 sequences are MGHRA and YSYEKL. The CDR3 covers 15 residues. V lost 0 bases and J 7 bases, leaving 16 bases between the germline ends. As DNA, the CDR3 is TGCGCCAGCAGCCAAGATCCAGCGGAGATGGAAGAGCAGTACTTC. Protein: CASSQDPAEMEEQYF.

This clonotype was recorded many times. This rearrangement joins TRBV5-1 to TRBJ2-2; D remains ambiguous. The ends were cut back, 1 base at V and 2 bases at J, with 12 bases in the middle. The CDR3 sequence is 16 residues long. The V gene's germline CDR1 is SGHRS and CDR2 YFSETQ. CDR3 sequence (DNA): TGCGCCAGCAGCTTGTGGGGTCTGTCAAACACCGGGGAGCTGTTTTTT. It codes for CASSLWGLSNTGELFF.

Details on this clonotype: This sequence may be a read error, since a much larger clone differs from it by one base. The chain couples TRBV11-2 to TRBJ2-5, with 11 bases aligning to TRBD1. V trimming: 7 bases; J trimming: 3 bases; junction bases outside the gene matches: 7. Germline CDR1 and CDR2: SGHAT and FQNNGV. This CDR3 has 15 amino acids. The DNA for the CDR3 is TGTGCCAGCAACTTCGGACAGGGGGCTAAAGAGACCCAGTACTTC. Translation gives CASNFGQGAKETQYF.

V and J are TRBV27 and TRBJ1-5; D is ambiguous. With 2 bases removed from V and 0 bases from J, the gap between germline ends came to 2 bases. This CDR3 has 13 residues. Looked up from germline, CDR1 is MNHEY and CDR2 is SMNVEV (reference sequence). The CDR3 DNA follows: TGTGCCAGCAGTTTACATAGCAATCAGCCCCAGCATTTT. Translating it yields CASSLHSNQPQHF.

This clonotype was detected ten times or more. The chain employs TRBV2 and TRBJ2-1; 8 bases agree with TRBD1. The V segment lost 6 bases and the J segment 0 bases; nucleotides outside the gene matches: 7. This CDR3 has 16 residues. Germline CDR1 and CDR2: SNHLY and FYNNEI. The CDR3 bases are TGTGCCAGCAGACTATCAACAGGGGGCTCCTACAATGAGCAGTTCTTC. Its translation: CASRLSTGGSYNEQFF.

The table lists this clonotype with a few counts. An end of the junction does not agree with germline; a read error may underlie this. The CDR3 sequence: CAWSVPGGNVLTF. The CDR3 nucleotides read TGTGCCTGGAGTGTCCCAGGGGGCAACGTCCTGACTTTC. The chain has TRBV30 and TRBJ2-6; TRBD1 matches 7 bases. In germline, CDR1 is GTSNPN, CDR2 SVGIG (reference sequence). The CDR3 covers 13 residues.

This clonotype was counted between two and nine times. The chain has TRBV7-9 and TRBJ1-2; D uncertain. This CDR3 spans 15 amino acids. Looked up from germline, CDR1 is SEHNR and CDR2 is FQNEAQ (reference sequence). Trimming took off 4 bases at V and 0 bases at J, with 12 bases between the two ends. The CDR3: CASSSQGAANYGYTF. The CDR3 DNA reads as TGTGCCAGCAGCTCCCAAGGAGCCGCTAACTATGGCTACACCTTC.

The table lists this clonotype with many counts. The CDR3 DNA reads as TGTGCCAGCAGCCACCCCGGGACTAGGCGCAATGAGCAGTTCTTC. Protein product: CASSHPGTRRNEQFF. The chain uses TRBV7-9 and TRBJ2-1; 8 bases line up with TRBD2. This CDR3 comprises 15 residues. In germline, CDR1 is SEHNR, CDR2 FQNEAQ (reference sequence). Trimming removed 5 bases from V and 6 bases from J; junction bases left unmatched: 9.

The rearrangement links TRBV12-3 or TRBV12-4 to TRBJ1-2, with unresolved D. The CDR3 sequence is 14 residues long. Deletions cut 3 bases from V and 6 bases from J, with 14 bases between. The CDR3 sequence is CASSLWGQADGYTF. The CDR3 DNA is TGTGCCAGCAGTTTGTGGGGTCAGGCTGATGGCTACACCTTC.

Worth noting for this clonotype: A read error may explain this, as a much larger clone is one base away. The CDR3 DNA reads TGTGCCAGCAGTTCTCGTTGGGAGACCCAGTACTTC. Translated: CASSSRWETQYF. This sequence joins TRBV28 and TRBJ2-5, with D unresolved. The CDR3 covers 12 residues. In germline, CDR1 is MDHEN, CDR2 SYDVKM. With 4 bases removed from V and 5 bases from J, the gap between germline ends came to 8 bases.

The chain uses TRBV7-8 and TRBJ2-7, with D perhaps TRBD2 (7 bases). Germline CDR1 reads SGHVS; CDR2 reads FQNEAQ. Deletions cut 5 bases from V and 3 bases from J, with 17 bases between. The CDR3 covers 15 residues. The CDR3 region is CASSARGGGNYEQYF. In DNA, the CDR3 is TGTGCCAGCAGCGCCAGAGGGGGGGGCAACTACGAGCAGTACTTC.

Only a few counts were recorded for this clonotype. Here the CDR3 reads CASSLDRAVGNQPQHF. The CDR3 nucleotides are TGTGCCAGCAGCCTAGACAGGGCGGTAGGCAATCAGCCCCAGCATTTT. The chain is built from TRBV7-9 and TRBJ1-5; 7 bases line up with TRBD1. The CDR3 extends over 16 amino acids. Germline CDR1 reads SEHNR; CDR2 reads FQNEAQ (reference sequence). J lost 2 bases, V lost 5 bases, and 9 bases had no gene match.

This clonotype has a count of ten or more. The rearrangement joins TRBV11-2 to TRBJ1-4; 8 bases align to TRBD1. After removal of 4 bases from V and 0 bases from J, the junction contained 4 bases not matched to a gene. The CDR3 sequence is 16 residues long. CDR1 is SGHAT and CDR2 is FQNNGV in the germline V gene. CDR3 coding DNA: TGTGCCAGCAGCTGGAAACAGGGGGCAACTAATGAAAAACTGTTTTTT. Its protein is CASSWKQGATNEKLFF.

This clonotype was observed a handful of times. This rearrangement joins TRBV7-9 to TRBJ2-4; D is possibly TRBD2 (6 bases). In germline, CDR1 is SEHNR, CDR2 FQNEAQ (reference sequence). The CDR3 spans 17 residues. V was clipped by 4 bases and J by 0 bases, with 16 bases between them. CDR3 loop: CASSSVSGGLAKNIQYF. The CDR3 DNA reads as TGTGCCAGCAGCTCCGTCTCCGGGGGACTAGCCAAAAACATTCAGTACTTC.